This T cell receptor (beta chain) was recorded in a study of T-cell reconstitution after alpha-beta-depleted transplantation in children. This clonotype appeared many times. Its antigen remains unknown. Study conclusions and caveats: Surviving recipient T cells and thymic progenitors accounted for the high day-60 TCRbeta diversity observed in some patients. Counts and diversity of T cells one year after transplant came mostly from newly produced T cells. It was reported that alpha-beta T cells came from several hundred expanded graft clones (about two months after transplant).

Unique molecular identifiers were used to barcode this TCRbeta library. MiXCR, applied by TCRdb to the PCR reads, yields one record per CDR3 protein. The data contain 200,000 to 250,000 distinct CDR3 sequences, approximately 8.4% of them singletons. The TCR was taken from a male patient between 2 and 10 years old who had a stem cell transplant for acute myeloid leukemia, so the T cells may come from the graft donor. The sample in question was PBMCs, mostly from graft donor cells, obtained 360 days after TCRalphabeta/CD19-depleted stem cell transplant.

The CDR3 nucleotides are TGCAGTGCTTCCCACATGGCCGGGGGCAATCAGCCCCAGCATTTT. Translation gives CSASHMAGGNQPQHF. The chain carries TRBV20-1 and TRBJ1-5; D is uncertain. The CDR3 loop spans 15 amino acids. Trimming left V 5 bases short and J 2 bases short, with 16 bases between. The germline V gene has CDR1 DFQATT and CDR2 SNEGSKA (reference sequence).